Shown below are 14 T cell receptor beta chains from a single sample sequenced in a study of Graves' ophthalmopathy and Graves' hyperthyroidism. RNA transcripts provided the template for amplifying TCR beta CDR3 regions. HTBI primers served in a first-round RT-PCR, which a second-round multiplex PCR followed. TCRdb processed the multiplex PCR reads anew with MiXCR; each CDR3 protein has one entry. The sample lists roughly 410,000 distinct CDR3 sequences; approximately 15% were seen once. The sample comprised peripheral blood. The receptors were gathered from a woman under 30 with stable Graves' hyperthyroidism.

This clonotype was seen at least ten times. V and J are TRBV2 and TRBJ2-5; TRBD1 agrees at 8 bases. The ends lost 3 bases at V and 5 bases at J; junction bases unmatched: 5. The germline V gene has CDR1 SNHLY and CDR2 FYNNEI. The CDR3 is 14 amino acids. The CDR3 sequence is CASSDLTGGETQYF. DNA for the CDR3: TGTGCCAGCAGTGATTTAACAGGGGGGGAGACCCAGTACTTC. Drawing the rest from reference TRBV2 and TRBJ2-5, the complete variable domain is EPEVTQTPSHQVTQMGQEVILRCVPISNHLYFYWYRQILGQKVEFLVSFYNNEISEKSEIFDDQFSVERPDGSNFTLKIRSTKLEDSAMYFCASSDLTGGETQYFGPGTRLLVL.

V usage is TRBV12-3 or TRBV12-4 and J usage is TRBJ2-7; 8 bases fit TRBD1. The CDR3 has 14 amino acids. V was pared by 5 bases and J by 1 base, with 4 bases of the junction left unmatched. CDR3 protein: CASSQTGVSYEQYF. In nucleotides, the CDR3 is TGTGCCAGCAGTCAGACAGGGGTATCCTACGAGCAGTACTTC.

This clonotype has a count of ten or more. The J gene is TRBJ2-5, the V gene TRBV5-1; 12 positions agree with TRBD2. Germline V CDR1 and CDR2: SGHRS, YFSETQ. The length of the CDR3 is 15 residues. After removal of 4 bases from V and 4 bases from J, the junction contained 5 bases not matched to a gene. The CDR3 nucleotides read TGCGCCAGCAGCATGACTAGCGGGGGCCCAGAGACCCAGTACTTC. This codes for CASSMTSGGPETQYF.

This clonotype appeared many times. The V gene is TRBV27, the J gene TRBJ1-1; the D is unclear. V was clipped by 5 bases and J by 1 base, with 11 bases between them. This CDR3 has 14 residues. Germline CDR1 reads MNHEY; CDR2 reads SMNVEV (reference sequence). In DNA form, the CDR3 reads TGTGCCAGCAGTACCCCTTGGGGGAACACTGAAGCTTTCTTT. Protein: CASSTPWGNTEAFF.

This clonotype came up many times. The chain employs TRBV11-2 and TRBJ2-6; 7 nucleotides agree with TRBD1. The J segment lost 0 bases and the V segment lost 8 bases, leaving 10 bases of the junction unmatched. The CDR3 contains 17 residues. Germline values: CDR1 SGHAT, CDR2 FQNNGV. Here the CDR3 reads CASSRKGAPSGANVLTF. The CDR3 DNA sequence: TGTGCCAGCTCCCGGAAGGGGGCTCCCTCTGGGGCCAACGTCCTGACTTTC.

With respect to this clonotype: At one end, the junction sequence differs from germline, possibly due to a read error. V is TRBV27 and J is TRBJ2-5, with 9 positions matching TRBD1. CDR1 is MNHEY, CDR2 SMNVEV, per germline (reference sequence). The CDR3 consists of 15 residues. This CDR3 is CASSGRGQGLATKYF. Here the CDR3 DNA reads TGTGCCAGCAGTGGAAGGGGACAGGGTTTAGCGACCAAGTACTTC.

This clonotype was detected ten times or more. V usage is TRBV10-3 and J usage is TRBJ1-2; D remains unclear. The V end lost 3 bases, the J end lost 8 bases, and 16 bases lay between the germline ends. Per the germline V gene, CDR1 is ENHRY and CDR2 is SYGVKD. The CDR3 totals 14 residues. CDR3 in DNA: TGTGCCATCAGTGACTCAATTGGGCGCCGAGGCTACACCTTC. This sequence encodes CAISDSIGRRGYTF.

This clonotype was counted many times. The rearrangement uses TRBV19 and TRBJ2-2; 7 bases match TRBD2. Germline V CDR1 and CDR2: LNHDA, SQIVND (reference sequence). Losses at the gene ends were 6 bases for V and 7 bases for J; bases not matched to a gene: 5. The CDR3 has 13 residues. CDR3 bases: TGTGCCAGTAGCTTGGGGGGGAACGGGGAGCTGTTTTTT. It specifies CASSLGGNGELFF.

This clonotype was seen only a few times. This chain links TRBV5-1 with TRBJ2-1; TRBD2 matches 10 bases. The junction had 5 bases not matched to a gene; V was cut back by 0 bases and J by 2 bases. Germline CDR1 is SGHRS and CDR2 is YFSETQ. The CDR3 has 17 residues. The CDR3: CASSLGLAGDAYNEQFF. The CDR3 DNA reads as TGCGCCAGCAGCTTGGGTCTAGCGGGAGATGCCTACAATGAGCAGTTCTTC.

This clonotype occurred many times. V is TRBV24-1 and J is TRBJ1-2; 10 bases line up with TRBD1. V lost 3 bases and J lost 6; bases outside the gene matches: 6. Per germline, CDR1 KGHDR and CDR2 SFDVKD. The CDR3 is 15 amino acids. CDR3 DNA sequence: TGTGCCACCAGTGATAGCTCCGGGACAGGGGATGGCTACACCTTC. Amino acid sequence: CATSDSSGTGDGYTF.

This clonotype was seen ten or more times. The chain uses TRBV5-5 and TRBJ2-2; tentative D call: TRBD1 (5 bases). From germline, CDR1 is SGHKS and CDR2 YYEKEE (reference sequence). The CDR3 runs 12 residues. Trimming took 4 bases from V and 6 from J, leaving 7 bases between them. The CDR3, as DNA: TGTGCCAGCAGCCAGGGTTCCGGGGAGCTGTTTTTT. Its protein product is CASSQGSGELFF.

Judged by abundance, this clonotype is medium-sized (0.01 to 0.1%). The chain carries TRBV11-2 and TRBJ2-7, with D perhaps matching TRBD1 (5 bases). Germline CDR1 reads SGHAT; CDR2 reads FQNNGV. The CDR3 is 14 amino acids. Between the trimmed V and J ends, which lost 1 base and 4 bases, there was a span of 11 bases. The CDR3 region is CASSLGGEGYEQYF. The DNA for the CDR3 is TGTGCCAGCAGCTTAGGGGGCGAAGGGTACGAGCAGTACTTC. Together with reference TRBV11-2 and TRBJ2-7, the CDR3 gives the full variable domain: EAGVAQSPRYKIIEKRQSVAFWCNPISGHATLYWYQQILGQGPKLLIQFQNNGVVDDSQLPKDRFSAERLKGVDSTLKIQPAKLEDSAVYLCASSLGGEGYEQYFGPGTRLTVT.

Only a few counts were recorded for this clonotype. A clone one base away is much larger, so this may be a read error. The rearrangement joins TRBV15 to TRBJ1-2; 10 nucleotides agree with TRBD1. This CDR3 has 14 residues. Per germline, CDR1 LNHNV and CDR2 YYDKDF (reference sequence). As DNA, the CDR3 is TGTGTCACCAGCGAAGACAGGGGGCTCAAAGGCTACACCTTC. It encodes CVTSEDRGLKGYTF. The variable domain in full, with the rest retrieved from reference TRBV15 and TRBJ1-2, is DAMVIQNPRYQVTQFGKPVTLSCSQTLNHNVMYWYQQKSSQAPKLLFHYYDKDFNNEADTPDNFQSRRPNTSFCFLDIRSPGLGDTAMYLCVTSEDRGLKGYTFGSGTRLTVV.

This clonotype was seen ten or more times. V gene TRBV2 combines with J gene TRBJ1-1; D may be TRBD1 (6 bases). The CDR3 covers 14 residues. V shed 7 bases and J shed 1 base, with 13 bases lying between them. CDR1 SNHLY and CDR2 FYNNEI come from the germline V gene. CDR3 region: CASKQGHGNTEAFF. For the CDR3, the DNA is TGTGCCAGCAAACAGGGACATGGGAACACTGAAGCTTTCTTT. Complete variable domain (other parts from reference TRBV2 and TRBJ1-1): EPEVTQTPSHQVTQMGQEVILRCVPISNHLYFYWYRQILGQKVEFLVSFYNNEISEKSEIFDDQFSVERPDGSNFTLKIRSTKLEDSAMYFCASKQGHGNTEAFFGQGTRLTVV.